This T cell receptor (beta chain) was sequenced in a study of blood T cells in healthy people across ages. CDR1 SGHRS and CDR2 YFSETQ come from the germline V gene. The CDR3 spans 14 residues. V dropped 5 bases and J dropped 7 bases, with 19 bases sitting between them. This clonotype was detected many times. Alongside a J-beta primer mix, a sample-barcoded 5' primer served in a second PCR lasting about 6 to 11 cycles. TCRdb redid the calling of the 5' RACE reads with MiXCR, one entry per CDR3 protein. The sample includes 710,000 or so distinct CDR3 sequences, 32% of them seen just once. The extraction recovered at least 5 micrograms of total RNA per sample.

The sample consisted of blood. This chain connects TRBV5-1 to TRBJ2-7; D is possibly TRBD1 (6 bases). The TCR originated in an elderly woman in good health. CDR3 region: CASSPDSTLREQYF. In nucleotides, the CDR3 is TGCGCCAGCAGTCCGGACAGCACCCTTCGGGAGCAGTACTTC.